Listed below are T cell receptor beta chains from one sample, sequenced in a study of blood T cell repertoires in COVID-19. Assay: immunoSEQ multiplex PCR; the TCRdb copy retains only in-frame clones and omits some. The sample lists roughly 46,000 clones, about 87% occurring once. The sample comprised peripheral blood. These receptors originate from a human donor in a cohort sampled during active COVID-19. CDR3s include the opening cysteine and the closing phenylalanine or tryptophan. A D gene is named only where the DNA matches it firmly. Size is stated for part of the rows, as once, few or many counts, or as a class when the clone is expanded.

d_call	v_call	clone_size	j_call	cdr3_aa	cdr3_nt
.	TRBV15	.	TRBJ2-7	CATSVRTVDEQYF	TGTGCCACCAGCGTAAGGACAGTTGACGAGCAGTACTTC
TRBD2	TRBV27	.	TRBJ2-7	CASSSTERGTYEQYF	TGTGCCAGCAGTTCAACTGAGCGGGGGACCTACGAGCAGTACTTC
.	TRBV2	.	TRBJ2-3	CAGGTAPGDTQYF	TGTGCCGGAGGGACTGCTCCTGGAGATACGCAGTATTTT
TRBD2	TRBV25-1	.	TRBJ2-3	CASSPRTSGTTDTQYF	TGTGCCAGCAGTCCTCGGACTAGCGGGACCACAGATACGCAGTATTTT
.	TRBV6-5	.	TRBJ1-1	CASRNLGTYEAFF	TGTGCCAGCAGAAACCTCGGGACTTATGAAGCTTTCTTT
.	TRBV21-1	.	TRBJ2-7	CASSKPREVSEQYF	TGTGCCAGCAGCAAGCCCCGGGAGGTCAGCGAGCAGTACTTC
.	TRBV11-2	.	TRBJ1-4	CASSFPPTGKHEKLFF	TGTGCCAGCAGCTTCCCCCCCACAGGGAAGCATGAAAAACTGTTTTTT
.	TRBV18	.	TRBJ2-7	CASSPLDTSYEQYF	TGTGCCAGCTCACCACTCGACACGTCCTACGAGCAGTACTTC
.	TRBV9	.	TRBJ1-2	CASSVTTGTGYTF	TGTGCCAGCAGCGTAACAACAGGGACTGGCTACACCTTC
.	TRBV21-1	.	TRBJ2-5	CASSRSFFDRAKETQYF	TGTGCCAGCAGCAGATCATTCTTTGACAGGGCGAAGGAGACCCAGTACTTC
TRBD1	TRBV5-1	.	TRBJ1-3	CASSFSTGTSGNTIYF	TGCGCCAGCAGCTTCTCGACAGGGACGTCTGGAAACACCATATATTTT
TRBD2	TRBV6-1	once	TRBJ2-5	CASSEAGTSKETQYF	TGTGCCAGCAGTGAGGCCGGGACTAGCAAAGAGACCCAGTACTTC
.	TRBV19	.	TRBJ1-2	CASSTDRKNYGYTF	TGTGCCAGTAGTACAGACAGGAAAAACTATGGCTACACCTTC
.	TRBV5-6	once	TRBJ2-7	CASSFDRYPYEQYF	TGTGCCAGCAGCTTTGACAGGTACCCCTACGAGCAGTACTTC
.	TRBV6-4	.	TRBJ2-7	CASSDEGVKSYF	TGTGCCAGCAGTGATGAGGGGGTAAAATCCTACTTC
.	TRBV7-9	.	TRBJ2-3	CASSPPSADTQYF	TGTGCCAGCAGCCCCCCAAGCGCAGATACGCAGTATTTT
.	TRBV5-1	.	TRBJ2-5	CASSLQVSGQETQYF	TGCGCCAGCAGCTTGCAGGTTAGCGGCCAAGAGACCCAGTACTTC
TRBD2	TRBV27	.	TRBJ2-7	CASSETSGTYEQYF	TGTGCCAGCAGTGAGACTAGCGGGACCTACGAGCAGTACTTC
.	TRBV15	.	TRBJ2-3	CATSRTQGMVLQGSDLDTQYF	TGTGCCACCAGCAGAACCCAGGGGATGGTACTGCAGGGATCGGATTTGGATACGCAGTATTTT
.	TRBV4-1	.	TRBJ2-5	CASSFTGDSRETQYF	TGCGCCAGCAGCTTCACCGGTGACAGCCGGGAGACCCAGTACTTC
.	TRBV19	.	TRBJ1-1	CASSNFGNTEAFF	TGTGCCAGTAGTAACTTCGGTAACACTGAAGCTTTCTTT
TRBD2	TRBV9	.	TRBJ2-7	CASSGEPGLATHEQYF	TGTGCCAGCAGCGGAGAACCGGGACTAGCTACCCACGAGCAGTACTTC
TRBD1	TRBV19	.	TRBJ1-3	CASSRAGTASGNTIYF	TGTGCCAGTAGCAGAGCCGGGACAGCCTCTGGAAACACCATATATTTT
TRBD2	TRBV19	.	TRBJ2-4	CASSIGAGGVGKNIQYF	TGTGCCAGTAGTATAGGAGCGGGAGGAGTAGGCAAAAACATTCAGTACTTC
TRBD1	TRBV29-1	few	TRBJ2-7	CSVGDRGPVYEQYF	TGCAGCGTCGGCGACAGGGGGCCCGTCTACGAGCAGTACTTC
TRBD1	TRBV7-8	once	TRBJ2-7	CASSLAGTGGAYEQYF	TGTGCCAGCAGCTTAGCGGGGACAGGGGGTGCCTACGAGCAGTACTTC
TRBD1	TRBV7-9	.	TRBJ2-7	CASSPALDRGREQYF	TGTGCCAGCAGCCCCGCTCTAGACAGGGGGAGGGAGCAGTACTTC
.	TRBV13	.	TRBJ2-7	CASSLGQGSSYEQYF	TGTGCCAGCAGCTTAGGACAGGGCAGCTCCTACGAGCAGTACTTC
TRBD2	TRBV7-6	once	TRBJ2-7	CASSGGLAGIYEQYF	TGTGCCAGCAGCGGTGGACTAGCGGGGATCTACGAGCAGTACTTC
TRBD2	TRBV2	.	TRBJ2-1	CASEEGLAGDEQFF	TGTGCCAGCGAGGAGGGACTAGCGGGAGATGAGCAGTTCTTC
.	TRBV5-1	.	TRBJ1-2	CASSDSTNYGYTF	TGCGCCAGCTCTGACAGTACCAACTATGGCTACACCTTC
.	TRBV7-2	.	TRBJ2-3	CASSPSRRGYTDTQYF	TGTGCCAGCAGCCCATCTAGGCGGGGATACACAGATACGCAGTATTTT
.	TRBV24-1	.	TRBJ2-1	CATRDSDYNEQFF	TGTGCCACCAGAGACTCAGATTACAATGAGCAGTTCTTC
.	TRBV7-9	.	TRBJ2-7	CASSSTQDPRDAYEQYF	TGTGCCAGCAGCTCAACACAGGACCCCAGGGATGCCTACGAGCAGTACTTC
TRBD1	TRBV7-9	.	TRBJ1-1	CASSSDQPRGTEAFF	TGTGCCAGCAGCTCCGATCAGCCCAGGGGGACTGAAGCTTTCTTT
TRBD1	TRBV12-3/TRBV12-4	.	TRBJ1-1	CASREGATEAFF	TGTGCCAGCAGAGAGGGGGCCACTGAAGCTTTCTTT
.	TRBV27	.	TRBJ2-3	CASRLIAVGRDTQYF	TGTGCCAGCAGATTGATAGCCGTTGGGAGAGATACGCAGTATTTT
TRBD1	TRBV6-5	once	TRBJ2-7	CASNKDRGESYEQYF	TGTGCCAGCAATAAAGACAGGGGGGAATCCTACGAGCAGTACTTC
.	TRBV1	.	TRBJ2-7	CTSSLSRLAGGPRPSYEQYF	TGCACCAGCAGCCTCTCCCGTCTAGCGGGGGGACCTCGCCCCTCCTACGAGCAGTACTTC
.	TRBV5-4	.	TRBJ1-2	CASSGAGGRNYGYTF	TGTGCCAGCAGCGGGGCTGGTGGCAGAAACTATGGCTACACCTTC
.	TRBV6-5	.	TRBJ2-3	CASSPLTSSTDTQYF	TGTGCCAGCAGTCCCCTTACTAGCAGCACAGATACGCAGTATTTT
.	TRBV4-3	.	TRBJ1-2	CASSQDLAARGGYTF	TGCGCCAGCAGCCAAGATCTAGCGGCTAGAGGTGGCTACACCTTC
TRBD2	TRBV10-3	.	TRBJ2-7	CAISDRVAGALYVPYEQYF	TGTGCCATCAGTGACCGGGTAGCGGGGGCCCTCTACGTCCCCTACGAGCAGTACTTC
.	TRBV6-5	.	TRBJ1-4	CASRMQSRNEKLFF	TGTGCCAGCAGGATGCAGTCCCGTAATGAAAAACTGTTTTTT
.	TRBV5-1	.	TRBJ2-3	CASCLAGQKVTDTQYF	TGCGCCAGTTGCTTGGCGGGTCAGAAAGTCACAGATACGCAGTATTTT
TRBD2	TRBV7-9	.	TRBJ2-1	CASSLARGRGGEQFF	TGTGCCAGCAGCTTAGCGCGGGGCCGGGGGGGTGAGCAGTTCTTC
.	TRBV2	.	TRBJ2-4	CASSERGYVAKNIQYF	TGTGCCAGCAGTGAAAGGGGCTACGTGGCCAAAAACATTCAGTACTTC
TRBD2	TRBV5-1	once	TRBJ2-6	CASSFPPGGSFSGANVLTF	TGCGCCAGCAGCTTCCCCCCGGGAGGGTCTTTCTCTGGGGCCAACGTCCTGACTTTC
TRBD2	TRBV24-1	.	TRBJ2-1	CATKDATSGTNNEQFF	TGTGCCACCAAGGATGCGACTAGCGGGACAAACAATGAGCAGTTCTTC
TRBD1	TRBV6-6	.	TRBJ1-6	CASSLGTGDLKAYNSPLHF	TGTGCCAGCAGCTTGGGGACAGGAGACTTGAAGGCCTATAATTCACCCCTCCACTTT